This entry concerns a single T cell receptor beta chain. This specimen comes from a study of shared clonotypes between healthy human individuals. Generated by immunoSEQ multiplex PCR, the TCRdb table keeps only in-frame clones and is missing some. The sample comprises approximately 1,500,000 clones, approximately 98% of which are singletons, and roughly 0.45% rests with the top ten. Germline CDR1 reads MNHNS; CDR2 reads SASEGT. This CDR3 comprises 11 residues. Trimming removed 5 bases from V and 3 bases from J, with 5 bases in between. Material for sequencing was naive CD4+ T cells sorted from blood. Subset in this sample: CD45RA+ positively selected. The clonotype comes from a young man in good health. The chain combines TRBV6-1 with TRBJ2-7; no reliable D call. The CDR3 here is CASSSRYEQYF. The CDR3, as DNA: TGTGCCAGCAGTTCTCGCTACGAGCAGTACTTC.